A selection of T cell receptor beta chains follows, all from one sample in a study of human T cells and chemical hapten exposure. In TCRdb, the RACE reads were re-called with MiXCR into one record per CDR3 protein. The sample has some 81,000 distinct CDR3 sequences, roughly 7.9% seen once. The sample was whole blood. The receptors originated from a female donor in good health. Some clones in this sample may be carry-over from other donors' samples. Both conserved end residues are part of each CDR3. A D gene is named only where the DNA matches it firmly. Some rows mark clone size as missing; the rest say once, few, many or name a class of expanded clone.

TRBV11-2	TRBJ1-2	NA	few	CASSLTQGGNYGYTF	TGTGCCAGCAGCTTAACCCAGGGAGGGAACTATGGCTACACCTTC
TRBV28	TRBJ2-7	NA	many	CASSSHQREQYF	TGTGCCAGCAGTTCCCACCAACGGGAGCAGTACTTC
TRBV24-1	TRBJ2-2	NA	few	CATSDSGTLEPNTGELFF	TGTGCCACCAGTGATTCCGGGACACTGGAACCAAACACCGGGGAGCTGTTTTTT
TRBV4-1	TRBJ2-3	TRBD1	few	CASSQINTGDGTDTQYF	TGCGCCAGCAGCCAAATTAACACAGGGGACGGCACAGATACGCAGTATTTT
TRBV20-1	TRBJ1-6	NA	many	CSARGGAENSPLHF	TGCAGTGCTAGGGGGGGAGCGGAGAATTCACCCCTCCACTTT
TRBV13	TRBJ1-2	TRBD1	NA	CASSTGQGGYGYTF	TGTGCCAGCAGCACCGGACAGGGTGGCTACGGCTACACCTTC
TRBV5-1	TRBJ2-3	NA	NA	CASSRDLSTDTQYF	TGCGCCAGCAGCCGAGACCTTAGCACAGATACGCAGTATTTT
TRBV9	TRBJ2-7	TRBD1	many	CASSVSGQAYEQYF	TGTGCCAGCAGCGTATCGGGACAGGCTTACGAGCAGTACTTC
TRBV29-1	TRBJ1-1	TRBD1	many	CSAMTGQFTEAFF	TGCAGCGCTATGACAGGGCAGTTCACTGAAGCTTTCTTT
TRBV5-5	TRBJ2-3	NA	NA	CASSTGHPGDTQYF	TGTGCCAGCAGCACGGGCCACCCTGGAGATACGCAGTATTTT
TRBV27	TRBJ1-2	NA	many	CASSLDGGAISGYTF	TGTGCCAGCAGTTTGGATGGGGGGGCAATAAGTGGCTACACCTTC
TRBV5-6	TRBJ1-1	NA	many	CASSLSGAEAFF	TGTGCCAGCAGCTTGTCGGGGGCTGAAGCTTTCTTT
TRBV28	TRBJ2-7	TRBD1	few	CASSSAGTGNYEQYF	TGTGCCAGCAGTTCCGCCGGGACAGGTAACTACGAGCAGTACTTC
TRBV20-1	TRBJ2-7	TRBD1	NA	CSASDTYRGYEQYF	TGCAGTGCTAGCGATACCTACAGGGGATACGAGCAGTACTTC
TRBV20-1	TRBJ2-7	TRBD1	NA	CSVIIGTGGLEQYF	TGCAGTGTTATTATAGGGACAGGGGGGCTTGAGCAGTACTTC
TRBV5-4	TRBJ2-3	NA	many	CASSSGERTDTQYF	TGTGCCAGCAGCTCCGGAGAGCGTACAGATACGCAGTATTTT
TRBV7-2	TRBJ2-7	NA	few	CASSSTGGGIVGQYF	TGTGCCAGCAGCTCCACAGGCGGGGGCATCGTTGGGCAGTACTTC
TRBV25-1	TRBJ1-1	NA	NA	CASSSMGMNTEAFF	TGTGCCAGCAGTTCGATGGGTATGAACACTGAAGCTTTCTTT